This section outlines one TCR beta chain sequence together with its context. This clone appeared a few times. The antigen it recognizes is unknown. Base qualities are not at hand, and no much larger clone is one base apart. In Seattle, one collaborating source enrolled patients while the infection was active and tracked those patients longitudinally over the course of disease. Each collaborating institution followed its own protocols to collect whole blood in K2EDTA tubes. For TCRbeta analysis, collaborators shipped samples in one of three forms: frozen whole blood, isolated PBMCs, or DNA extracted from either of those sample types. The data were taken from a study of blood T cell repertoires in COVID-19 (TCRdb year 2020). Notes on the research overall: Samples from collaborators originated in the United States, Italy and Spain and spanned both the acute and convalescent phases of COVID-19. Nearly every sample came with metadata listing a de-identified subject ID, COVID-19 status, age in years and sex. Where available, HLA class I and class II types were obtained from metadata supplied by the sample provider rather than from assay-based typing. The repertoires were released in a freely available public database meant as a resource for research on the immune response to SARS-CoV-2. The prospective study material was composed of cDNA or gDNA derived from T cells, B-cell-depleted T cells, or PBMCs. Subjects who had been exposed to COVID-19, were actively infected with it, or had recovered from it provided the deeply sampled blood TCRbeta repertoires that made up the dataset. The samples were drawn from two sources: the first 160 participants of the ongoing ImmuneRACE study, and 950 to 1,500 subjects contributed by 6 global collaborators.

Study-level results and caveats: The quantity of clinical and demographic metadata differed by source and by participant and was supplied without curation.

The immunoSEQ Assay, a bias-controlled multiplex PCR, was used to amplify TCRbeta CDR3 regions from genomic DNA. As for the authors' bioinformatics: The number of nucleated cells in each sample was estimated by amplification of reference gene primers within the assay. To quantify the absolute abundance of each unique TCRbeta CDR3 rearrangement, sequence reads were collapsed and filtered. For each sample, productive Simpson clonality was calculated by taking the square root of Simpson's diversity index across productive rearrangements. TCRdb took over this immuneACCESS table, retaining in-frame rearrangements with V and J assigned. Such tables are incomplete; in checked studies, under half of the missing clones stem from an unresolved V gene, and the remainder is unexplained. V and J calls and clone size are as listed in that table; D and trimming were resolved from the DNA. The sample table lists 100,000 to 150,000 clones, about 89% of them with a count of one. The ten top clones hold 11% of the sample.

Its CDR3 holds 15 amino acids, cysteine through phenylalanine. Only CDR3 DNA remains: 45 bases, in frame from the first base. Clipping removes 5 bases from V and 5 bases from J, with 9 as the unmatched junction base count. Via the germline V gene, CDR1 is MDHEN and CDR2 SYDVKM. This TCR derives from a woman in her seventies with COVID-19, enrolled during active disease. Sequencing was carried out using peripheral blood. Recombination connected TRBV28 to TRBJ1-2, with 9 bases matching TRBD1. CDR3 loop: CASSLGGTGQYGYTF. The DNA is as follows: TGTGCCAGCAGTCTAGGGGGGACAGGGCAGTATGGCTACACCTTC.